The clone carrying this T cell receptor (beta chain) was counted between two and nine times. Germline lookup yields CDR1 DFQATT and CDR2 SNEGSKA (reference sequence). There are 13 residues in the CDR3. Trimming left V 5 bases short and J 7 bases short, with 14 bases between. TCRdb re-called the 5' RACE reads through MiXCR, storing one row per CDR3 protein. Of 430,000 or so distinct CDR3 sequences listed, 20% to 30% are singletons. These data belong to a study of identical twins. This same sample was also taken into another study, of T cells expressing NK-cell markers.

This clonotype originated in a woman under 30 in good health. The chain uses TRBV20-1 and TRBJ2-2; D may be TRBD1 (6 bases). Sequenced material: CD4+ T cells sorted from blood. CDR3 sequence: CSADTRGSGELFF. CDR3 sequence (DNA): TGCAGTGCTGATACCAGGGGAAGCGGGGAGCTGTTTTTT.